The rows below give T cell receptor beta chains drawn from one sample of a study of T cell repertoires in cytomegalovirus infection. No antigen has been identified for these receptors. MiXCR was run by TCRdb on the reads, yielding one entry per CDR3 protein. Among 200,000 or so distinct CDR3 sequences, about 39% were seen once, and the ten largest hold around 64%. Sequencing was performed on CD8+ T cells from cultured PBMCs, taken from culture after CMV antigen stimulation. These receptors were obtained from a human donor in good health (CMV status not recorded). Some clones in this sample may be carry-over from other donors' samples. The CDR3 runs from the conserved cysteine through the conserved F or W. Each record gives: CDR3 DNA, CDR3 protein, D gene, V gene, J gene, clone size. The D gene is left open where the match is weak. Part of the rows lack a size; the others show once, few, many or a class for expanded clones.

CDR3nt: TGCAGCGTTGAATTCCCTAGCGGAAACTACAATGAGCAGTTCTTC; CDR3aa: CSVEFPSGNYNEQFF; d_gene: TRBD2; v_gene: TRBV29-1; j_gene: TRBJ2-1; abundance: few
CDR3nt: TGTGCCAGCAGAGACATAGGAATACCACTTTACCAAGAGACCCAGTACTTC; CDR3aa: CASRDIGIPLYQETQYF; d_gene: -; v_gene: TRBV27; j_gene: TRBJ2-5; abundance: -
CDR3nt: TGTGCCAGCAGTCCCTGGGGGGCACAAGAGACCCAGTACTTC; CDR3aa: CASSPWGAQETQYF; d_gene: -; v_gene: TRBV12-3/TRBV12-4; j_gene: TRBJ2-5; abundance: -
CDR3nt: TGTGCCAGCAGCACGGGACAGGGTGAGACTGAAGCTTTCTTT; CDR3aa: CASSTGQGETEAFF; d_gene: TRBD1; v_gene: TRBV5-4; j_gene: TRBJ1-1; abundance: -
CDR3nt: TGTGCCAGCAGCTTAGTGTGGGGAGACGCTGAAGCTTTCTTT; CDR3aa: CASSLVWGDAEAFF; d_gene: -; v_gene: TRBV7-3; j_gene: TRBJ1-1; abundance: -
CDR3nt: TGTGCAAGCAGTTCCCATACATTGAACTATGGCTACACCTTC; CDR3aa: CASSSHTLNYGYTF; d_gene: -; v_gene: TRBV12-3/TRBV12-4; j_gene: TRBJ1-2; abundance: -
CDR3nt: TGTGCCAGCAGCTTAGATCCGGGATTTGTCTGGCATTTT; CDR3aa: CASSLDPGFVWHF; d_gene: -; v_gene: TRBV7-8; j_gene: TRBJ1-5; abundance: few
CDR3nt: TGTGCCAGCAGCCCACTCGGGCTAGCGGGGGGCCGGCGGGGCAATGAGCAGTTCTTC; CDR3aa: CASSPLGLAGGRRGNEQFF; d_gene: TRBD2; v_gene: TRBV6-1; j_gene: TRBJ2-1; abundance: -
CDR3nt: TGTGCCAGCAGCTCAATTAAACAGGGGTCCTACGAGCAGTACTTC; CDR3aa: CASSSIKQGSYEQYF; d_gene: TRBD1; v_gene: TRBV7-9; j_gene: TRBJ2-7; abundance: -
CDR3nt: TGTGCCAGCAGCCCCGGGCGAGGAGCGGGGCAAGAGACCCAGTACTTC; CDR3aa: CASSPGRGAGQETQYF; d_gene: TRBD2; v_gene: TRBV7-2; j_gene: TRBJ2-5; abundance: many
CDR3nt: TGCAGTGCTAGAGAGGGCAGGCGGAGCACTGAAGCTTTCTTT; CDR3aa: CSAREGRRSTEAFF; d_gene: -; v_gene: TRBV20-1; j_gene: TRBJ1-1; abundance: -
CDR3nt: TGTGCCAGCAGCTCCAGCGGGACCAGTCCAGATACGCAGTATTTT; CDR3aa: CASSSSGTSPDTQYF; d_gene: TRBD2; v_gene: TRBV7-3; j_gene: TRBJ2-3; abundance: -
CDR3nt: TGTGCCAGCAGTTTCGGGTCAGGACTAGACCAAGAGACCCAGTACTTC; CDR3aa: CASSFGSGLDQETQYF; d_gene: TRBD2; v_gene: TRBV12-3/TRBV12-4; j_gene: TRBJ2-5; abundance: -
CDR3nt: TGTGCCAGCAGCGCTGCCCCCGGCTACGAGCAGTACTTC; CDR3aa: CASSAAPGYEQYF; d_gene: -; v_gene: TRBV7-6; j_gene: TRBJ2-7; abundance: -
CDR3nt: TGTGCCAGCAGCTTAGGAGCGAATCAAGAGACCCAGTACTTC; CDR3aa: CASSLGANQETQYF; d_gene: -; v_gene: TRBV7-8; j_gene: TRBJ2-5; abundance: -
CDR3nt: TGTGCCAGCAGCAGTGATATGACAAGAAAAGAGACCCAGTACTTC; CDR3aa: CASSSDMTRKETQYF; d_gene: -; v_gene: TRBV27; j_gene: TRBJ2-5; abundance: -
CDR3nt: TGTGCCAGCAGCTTTTATGGGACCGCCCCCAAAGGGAGCCTTGAAAAACTGTTTTTT; CDR3aa: CASSFYGTAPKGSLEKLFF; d_gene: -; v_gene: TRBV7-9; j_gene: TRBJ1-4; abundance: few
CDR3nt: TGTGCCAGCAGTTTGTGGGGATCTGAAGCTTTCTTT; CDR3aa: CASSLWGSEAFF; d_gene: -; v_gene: TRBV28; j_gene: TRBJ1-1; abundance: -
CDR3nt: TGTGCCAGCAGTGAATCAAGCAGCACTGAAGCTTTCTTT; CDR3aa: CASSESSSTEAFF; d_gene: -; v_gene: TRBV6-1; j_gene: TRBJ1-1; abundance: -
CDR3nt: TGTGCCAGCAATTCGAGTTTCGGGTTCAATCAGCCCCAGCATTTT; CDR3aa: CASNSSFGFNQPQHF; d_gene: -; v_gene: TRBV6-1; j_gene: TRBJ1-5; abundance: -
CDR3nt: TGTGCCAGCAGGTTTAACCGAGCTAGCGGGGCCTCCTACGAGCAGTACTTC; CDR3aa: CASRFNRASGASYEQYF; d_gene: TRBD2; v_gene: TRBV7-3; j_gene: TRBJ2-7; abundance: few
CDR3nt: TGTGCCACCGTGAGGAGGTTTGGTATGAACACTGAAGCTTTCTTT; CDR3aa: CATVRRFGMNTEAFF; d_gene: -; v_gene: TRBV19; j_gene: TRBJ1-1; abundance: medium-sized
CDR3nt: TGTGCCAGCAGTTTCCGGGACAGGCAATCTGGGGCCAACGTCCTGACTTTC; CDR3aa: CASSFRDRQSGANVLTF; d_gene: TRBD1; v_gene: TRBV27; j_gene: TRBJ2-6; abundance: few
CDR3nt: TGTGCCAGCAGCCGCTCTGACAGGGCGCCGGGGACTAGTCTTTACGAGCAGTACTTC; CDR3aa: CASSRSDRAPGTSLYEQYF; d_gene: -; v_gene: TRBV28; j_gene: TRBJ2-7; abundance: -
CDR3nt: TGCAGCGTTGAAGCCCTAGCAACAGATACGCAGTATTTT; CDR3aa: CSVEALATDTQYF; d_gene: -; v_gene: TRBV29-1; j_gene: TRBJ2-3; abundance: few
CDR3nt: TGTGCCAGCAGTTCTCCCCGGACAGGGCCAGCCTATGGCTACACCTTC; CDR3aa: CASSSPRTGPAYGYTF; d_gene: TRBD1; v_gene: TRBV7-9; j_gene: TRBJ1-2; abundance: -
CDR3nt: TGTGCCTCTCGGGTCGGGACAGGGTACTACGAGCAGTACTTC; CDR3aa: CASRVGTGYYEQYF; d_gene: TRBD1; v_gene: TRBV28; j_gene: TRBJ2-7; abundance: -
CDR3nt: TGTGCCAGCAGTGAAGGTCCAGGGGTCTACGAGCAGTACTTC; CDR3aa: CASSEGPGVYEQYF; d_gene: -; v_gene: TRBV2; j_gene: TRBJ2-7; abundance: few
CDR3nt: TGTGCCAGTGCAAAGCCCCAGGGAACGGGCTATGGCTACACCTTC; CDR3aa: CASAKPQGTGYGYTF; d_gene: -; v_gene: TRBV12-3/TRBV12-4; j_gene: TRBJ1-2; abundance: few
CDR3nt: TGTGCCAGCAGCTTAGCGTATGAGACAGGGGGCTACGAGCAGTACTTC; CDR3aa: CASSLAYETGGYEQYF; d_gene: TRBD1; v_gene: TRBV7-2; j_gene: TRBJ2-7; abundance: many
CDR3nt: TGTGCCAGCAGCACCCCTTACGTACCTGGGGCCAACGTCCTGACTTTC; CDR3aa: CASSTPYVPGANVLTF; d_gene: -; v_gene: TRBV28; j_gene: TRBJ2-6; abundance: -
CDR3nt: TGCGCCAGCAGTGAGTCTAATCAGCCCCAGCATTTT; CDR3aa: CASSESNQPQHF; d_gene: -; v_gene: TRBV10-1; j_gene: TRBJ1-5; abundance: once
CDR3nt: TGTGCCATCAGAACCGGGACAGGGGAAACCTACGAGCAGTACTTC; CDR3aa: CAIRTGTGETYEQYF; d_gene: TRBD1; v_gene: TRBV10-3; j_gene: TRBJ2-7; abundance: -
CDR3nt: TGTGCCAGCAGCGGGGGGGCTGAAATTGAGCAGTTCTTC; CDR3aa: CASSGGAEIEQFF; d_gene: -; v_gene: TRBV7-9; j_gene: TRBJ2-1; abundance: few
CDR3nt: TGTGCCAGCAGCTTAACAGGGGGGGATGAAAAACTGTTTTTT; CDR3aa: CASSLTGGDEKLFF; d_gene: TRBD1; v_gene: TRBV7-6; j_gene: TRBJ1-4; abundance: -
CDR3nt: TGTGCCAGCAGTTCCTTCCGGACCGGGGACTACGAGCAGTACTTC; CDR3aa: CASSSFRTGDYEQYF; d_gene: -; v_gene: TRBV6-2/TRBV6-3; j_gene: TRBJ2-7; abundance: few
CDR3nt: TGTGCCAGCAGCCACCGGGACACCTCCTACGAGCAGTACTTC; CDR3aa: CASSHRDTSYEQYF; d_gene: -; v_gene: TRBV7-9; j_gene: TRBJ2-7; abundance: -
CDR3nt: TGTGCCAGCAGCTTACGTCGGTGGGGGACTAGCGGGATTGCCGGGTACAATGAGCAGTTCTTC; CDR3aa: CASSLRRWGTSGIAGYNEQFF; d_gene: TRBD2; v_gene: TRBV7-6; j_gene: TRBJ2-1; abundance: few
CDR3nt: TGTGCCAGCAGCCCTCTGGACAGGCAGAACACCGGGGAGCTGTTTTTT; CDR3aa: CASSPLDRQNTGELFF; d_gene: TRBD1; v_gene: TRBV7-9; j_gene: TRBJ2-2; abundance: many
CDR3nt: TGTGCCAGCAGCTCCCCCGGAAGCTCCTACAATGAGCAGTTCTTC; CDR3aa: CASSSPGSSYNEQFF; d_gene: -; v_gene: TRBV12-3/TRBV12-4; j_gene: TRBJ2-1; abundance: few
CDR3nt: TGTGCCAGCAGCTTGGAGGGGGCCTATGAGCAGTTCTTC; CDR3aa: CASSLEGAYEQFF; d_gene: -; v_gene: TRBV7-4; j_gene: TRBJ2-1; abundance: -
CDR3nt: TGCGCCAGCAGCTACAGGGTTCTAGCCAAAAACATTCAGTACTTC; CDR3aa: CASSYRVLAKNIQYF; d_gene: -; v_gene: TRBV5-1; j_gene: TRBJ2-4; abundance: few
CDR3nt: TGTGCCAGCAGTCTTTTGAGGACTTTGCCCTACGAGCAGTACTTC; CDR3aa: CASSLLRTLPYEQYF; d_gene: -; v_gene: TRBV7-2; j_gene: TRBJ2-7; abundance: many
CDR3nt: TGTGCCACCACACCGGGACTAGGATACGAGCAGTACTTC; CDR3aa: CATTPGLGYEQYF; d_gene: TRBD2; v_gene: TRBV10-3; j_gene: TRBJ2-7; abundance: -
CDR3nt: TGTGCCAGCAGTCTTCAAACCCCCGACAGTGCTAACTATGGCTACACCTTC; CDR3aa: CASSLQTPDSANYGYTF; d_gene: -; v_gene: TRBV28; j_gene: TRBJ1-2; abundance: -
CDR3nt: TGTGCCAGCAGATCGACAGGCTACACAGATACGCAGTATTTT; CDR3aa: CASRSTGYTDTQYF; d_gene: -; v_gene: TRBV6-2/TRBV6-3; j_gene: TRBJ2-3; abundance: few
CDR3nt: TGTGCCAGCAGCTTGGGGACAGGGGTCCGCGAGCAGTACTTC; CDR3aa: CASSLGTGVREQYF; d_gene: TRBD1; v_gene: TRBV5-6; j_gene: TRBJ2-7; abundance: -
CDR3nt: TGTGCCAGCAGCTTAGGACAGGGGAGCTCCTACAATGAGCAGTTCTTC; CDR3aa: CASSLGQGSSYNEQFF; d_gene: TRBD1; v_gene: TRBV7-6; j_gene: TRBJ2-1; abundance: many
CDR3nt: TGTGCCAGCAGCTTAGAGGGGGGTTTCGCTGAAGCTTTCTTT; CDR3aa: CASSLEGGFAEAFF; d_gene: -; v_gene: TRBV7-8; j_gene: TRBJ1-1; abundance: -
CDR3nt: TGTGCCAGCAGTCCCCACCAAGCGGGGCAGCCCCAGCATTTT; CDR3aa: CASSPHQAGQPQHF; d_gene: -; v_gene: TRBV12-3/TRBV12-4; j_gene: TRBJ1-5; abundance: -
CDR3nt: TGCAGTGCTACTCAGGATAGCGGGGGCCAAGAGACCCAGTACTTC; CDR3aa: CSATQDSGGQETQYF; d_gene: TRBD2; v_gene: TRBV20-1; j_gene: TRBJ2-5; abundance: few
CDR3nt: TGTGCCAGCAGCTTATACATCCTCCCACACGAGCAGTACTTC; CDR3aa: CASSLYILPHEQYF; d_gene: -; v_gene: TRBV7-9; j_gene: TRBJ2-7; abundance: few
CDR3nt: TGTGCCAGCAGCCAAGATCCGCGCCAAAATCAGCCCCAGCATTTT; CDR3aa: CASSQDPRQNQPQHF; d_gene: -; v_gene: TRBV3-1; j_gene: TRBJ1-5; abundance: -
CDR3nt: TGTGCCAGCAGTTACAGCGGGAGGGACTTCAATGAGCAGTTCTTC; CDR3aa: CASSYSGRDFNEQFF; d_gene: TRBD2; v_gene: TRBV6-6; j_gene: TRBJ2-1; abundance: -